Reported below is one T cell receptor (beta chain). The record originates from a study of blood T cell repertoires in COVID-19. Across the whole study: The study drew acute and convalescent COVID-19 samples from the United States, Italy and Spain. Sample material is recorded as cDNA or gDNA derived from T cells, B-cell-depleted T cells, or PBMCs.

Per the study methods: Scientists estimated how many nucleated cells there were by amplifying reference gene primers. Data came from immunoSEQ multiplex PCR; TCRdb stores just in-frame clones and leaves some out. The V and J calls and the clone size are those of that table, but D and trimming were determined from the DNA. The table lists some 46,000 clones, around 86% of them singletons. The CDR3 has 12 amino acids. V lost 7 bases and J lost 0, with 6 bases in between. Germline V lookup: CDR1 MDHEN, CDR2 SYDVKM. Sequencing input: peripheral blood. The gene calls are TRBV28 and TRBJ2-5, with D uncertain. This clonotype was obtained from a human donor in a cohort sampled during active COVID-19. CDR3 in amino acids: CASTINQETQYF. In nucleotides, the CDR3 is TGTGCCAGCACTATTAACCAAGAGACCCAGTACTTC.